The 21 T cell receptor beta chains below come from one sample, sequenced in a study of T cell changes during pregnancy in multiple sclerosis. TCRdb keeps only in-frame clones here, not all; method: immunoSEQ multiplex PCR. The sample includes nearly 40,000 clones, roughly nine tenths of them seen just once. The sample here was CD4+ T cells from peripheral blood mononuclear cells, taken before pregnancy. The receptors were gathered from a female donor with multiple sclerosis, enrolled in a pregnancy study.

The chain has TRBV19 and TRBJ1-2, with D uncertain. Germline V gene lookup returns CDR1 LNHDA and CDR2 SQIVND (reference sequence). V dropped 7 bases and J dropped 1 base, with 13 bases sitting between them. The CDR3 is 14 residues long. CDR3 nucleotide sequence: TGTGCCAGTATTCGAAGCGCCTTTAACTATGGCTACACCTTC. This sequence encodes CASIRSAFNYGYTF. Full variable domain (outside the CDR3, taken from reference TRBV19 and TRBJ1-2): DGGITQSPKYLFRKEGQNVTLSCEQNLNHDAMYWYRQDPGQGLRLIYYSQIVNDFQKGDIAEGYSVSREKKESFPLTVTSAQKNPTAFYLCASIRSAFNYGYTFGSGTRLTVV.

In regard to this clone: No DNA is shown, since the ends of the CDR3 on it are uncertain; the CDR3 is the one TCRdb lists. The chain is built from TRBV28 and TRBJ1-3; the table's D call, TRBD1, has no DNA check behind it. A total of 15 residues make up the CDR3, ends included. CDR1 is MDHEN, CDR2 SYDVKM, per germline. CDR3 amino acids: CASILDRASGNTIYF.

In DNA, the CDR3 is TGTGCCAGCAGCTTAGCGCTCAGGGAAGGGGACTATGGCTACACCTTC. This encodes CASSLALREGDYGYTF. J is TRBJ1-2 and V is TRBV7-8, with D tentatively TRBD1 (5 bases). Germline V gene sequence: CDR1 SGHVS, CDR2 FQNEAQ. Trimming cost V 0 bases and J 3 bases, with 14 bases left between them. This CDR3 region has 16 residues.

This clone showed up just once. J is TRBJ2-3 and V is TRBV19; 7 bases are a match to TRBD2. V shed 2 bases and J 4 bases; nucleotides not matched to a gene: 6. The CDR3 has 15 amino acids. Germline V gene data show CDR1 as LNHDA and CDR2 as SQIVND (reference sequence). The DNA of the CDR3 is TGTGCCAGTAGTATATCGGGAGGAGGGTCAGATACGCAGTATTTT. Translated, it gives CASSISGGGSDTQYF. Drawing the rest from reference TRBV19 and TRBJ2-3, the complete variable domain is DGGITQSPKYLFRKEGQNVTLSCEQNLNHDAMYWYRQDPGQGLRLIYYSQIVNDFQKGDIAEGYSVSREKKESFPLTVTSAQKNPTAFYLCASSISGGGSDTQYFGPGTRLTVL.

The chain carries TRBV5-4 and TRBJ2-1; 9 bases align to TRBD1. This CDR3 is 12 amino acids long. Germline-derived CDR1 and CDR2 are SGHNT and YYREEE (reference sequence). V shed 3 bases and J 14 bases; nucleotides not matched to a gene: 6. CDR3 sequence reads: CASSSRDREKFF. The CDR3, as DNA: TGTGCCAGCAGCTCCCGGGACAGGGAAAAGTTCTTC.

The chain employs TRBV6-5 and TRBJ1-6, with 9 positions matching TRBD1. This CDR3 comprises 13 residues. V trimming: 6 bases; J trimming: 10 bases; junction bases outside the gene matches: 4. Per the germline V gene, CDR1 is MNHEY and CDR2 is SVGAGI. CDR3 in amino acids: CASRGDRVSPLHF. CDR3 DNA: TGTGCCAGCAGGGGGGACAGGGTATCACCCCTCCACTTT.

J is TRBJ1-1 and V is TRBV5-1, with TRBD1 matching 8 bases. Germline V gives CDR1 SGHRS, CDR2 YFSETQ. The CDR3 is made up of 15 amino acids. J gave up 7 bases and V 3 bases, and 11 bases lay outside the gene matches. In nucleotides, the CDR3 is TGCGCCAGCAGCTCCCGGACAGGGCGGGTTGGTGAAGCTTTCTTT. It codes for CASSSRTGRVGEAFF.

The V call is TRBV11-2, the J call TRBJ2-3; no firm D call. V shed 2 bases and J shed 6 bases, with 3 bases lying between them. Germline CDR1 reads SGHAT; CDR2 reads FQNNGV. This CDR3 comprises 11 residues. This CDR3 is CASSLSDTQYF. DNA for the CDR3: TGTGCCAGCAGCTTAAGCGATACGCAGTATTTT.

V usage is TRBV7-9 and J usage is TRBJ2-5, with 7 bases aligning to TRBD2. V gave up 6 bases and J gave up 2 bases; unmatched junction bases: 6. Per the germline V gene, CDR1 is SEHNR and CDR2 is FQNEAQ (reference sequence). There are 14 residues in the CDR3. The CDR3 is CASSSTSVQETQYF. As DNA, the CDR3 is TGTGCCAGCAGTTCAACTAGCGTACAAGAGACCCAGTACTTC. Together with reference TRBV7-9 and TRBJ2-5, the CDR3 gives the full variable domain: DTGVSQNPRHKITKRGQNVTFRCDPISEHNRLYWYRQTLGQGPEFLTYFQNEAQLEKSRLLSDRFSAERPKGSFSTLEIQRTEQGDSAMYLCASSSTSVQETQYFGPGTRLLVL.

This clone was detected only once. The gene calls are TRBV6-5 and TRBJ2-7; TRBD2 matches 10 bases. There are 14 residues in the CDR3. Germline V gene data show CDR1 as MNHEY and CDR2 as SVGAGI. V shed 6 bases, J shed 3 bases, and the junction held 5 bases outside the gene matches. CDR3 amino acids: CASSPGLASYEQYF. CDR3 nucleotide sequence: TGTGCCAGCAGCCCGGGACTAGCGAGCTACGAGCAGTACTTC.

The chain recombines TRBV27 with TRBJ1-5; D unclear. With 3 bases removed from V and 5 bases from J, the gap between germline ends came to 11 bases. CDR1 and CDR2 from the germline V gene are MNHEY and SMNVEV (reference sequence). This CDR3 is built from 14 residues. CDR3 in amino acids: CASSLEVGDQPQHF. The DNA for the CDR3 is TGTGCCAGCAGTTTGGAGGTGGGTGATCAGCCCCAGCATTTT.

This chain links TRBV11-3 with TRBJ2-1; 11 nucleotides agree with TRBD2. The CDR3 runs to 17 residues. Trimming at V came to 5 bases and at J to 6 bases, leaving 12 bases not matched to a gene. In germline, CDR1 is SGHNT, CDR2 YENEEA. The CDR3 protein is CASSPPISGRACNEQFF. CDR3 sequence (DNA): TGTGCCAGCAGCCCTCCCATTAGCGGGAGGGCCTGCAATGAGCAGTTCTTC.

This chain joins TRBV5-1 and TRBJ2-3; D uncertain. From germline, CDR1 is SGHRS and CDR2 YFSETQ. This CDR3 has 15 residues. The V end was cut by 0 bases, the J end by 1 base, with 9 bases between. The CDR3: CASSLAQTRTDTQYF. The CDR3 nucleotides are TGCGCCAGCAGCTTGGCACAGACCCGCACAGATACGCAGTATTTT. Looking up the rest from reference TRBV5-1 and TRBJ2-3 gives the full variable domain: KAGVTQTPRYLIKTRGQQVTLSCSPISGHRSVSWYQQTPGQGLQFLFEYFSETQRNKGNFPGRFSGRQFSNSRSEMNVSTLELGDSALYLCASSLAQTRTDTQYFGPGTRLTVL.

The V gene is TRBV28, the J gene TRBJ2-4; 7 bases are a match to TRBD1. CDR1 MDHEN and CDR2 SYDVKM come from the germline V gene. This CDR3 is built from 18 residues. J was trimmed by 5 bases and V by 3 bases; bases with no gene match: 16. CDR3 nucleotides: TGTGCCAGCAGTTTCCCCTCAAACCCTCACCAGGGGGAAAACATTCAGTACTTC. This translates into CASSFPSNPHQGENIQYF.

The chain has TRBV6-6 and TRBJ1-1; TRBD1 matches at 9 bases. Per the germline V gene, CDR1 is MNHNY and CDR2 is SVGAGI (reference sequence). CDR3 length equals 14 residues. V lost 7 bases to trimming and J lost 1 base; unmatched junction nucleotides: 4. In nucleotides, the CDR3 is TGTGCCAGCATCGACAGGGGGGGGAACACTGAAGCTTTCTTT. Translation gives CASIDRGGNTEAFF.

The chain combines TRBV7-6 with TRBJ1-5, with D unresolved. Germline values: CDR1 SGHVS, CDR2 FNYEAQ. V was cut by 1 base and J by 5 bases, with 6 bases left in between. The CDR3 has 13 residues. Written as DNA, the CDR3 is TGTGCCAGCAGCTTAGGATCGGATCAGCCCCAGCATTTT. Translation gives CASSLGSDQPQHF. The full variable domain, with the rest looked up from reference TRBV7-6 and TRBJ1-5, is GAGVSQSPRYKVTKRGQDVALRCDPISGHVSLYWYRQALGQGPEFLTYFNYEAQQDKSGLPNDRFSAERPEGSISTLTIQRTEQRDSAMYRCASSLGSDQPQHFGDGTRLSIL.

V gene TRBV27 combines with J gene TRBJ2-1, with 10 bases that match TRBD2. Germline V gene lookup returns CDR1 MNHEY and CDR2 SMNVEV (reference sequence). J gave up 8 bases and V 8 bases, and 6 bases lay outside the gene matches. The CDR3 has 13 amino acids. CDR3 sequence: CASRGLAGDEQFF. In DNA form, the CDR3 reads TGTGCCAGCCGAGGGCTAGCGGGGGATGAGCAGTTCTTC.

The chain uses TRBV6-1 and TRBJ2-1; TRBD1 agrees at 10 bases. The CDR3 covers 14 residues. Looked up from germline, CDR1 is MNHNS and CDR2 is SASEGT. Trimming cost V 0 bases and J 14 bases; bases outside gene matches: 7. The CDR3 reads CASSEAGGQGRKFF. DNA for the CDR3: TGTGCCAGCAGTGAAGCCGGGGGACAGGGGCGAAAGTTCTTC.

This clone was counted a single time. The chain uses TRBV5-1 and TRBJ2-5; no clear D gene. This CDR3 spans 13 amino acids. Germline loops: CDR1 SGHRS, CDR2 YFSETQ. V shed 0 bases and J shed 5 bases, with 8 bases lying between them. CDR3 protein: CASSLADSETQYF. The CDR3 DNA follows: TGCGCCAGCAGCTTGGCCGATAGTGAGACCCAGTACTTC.

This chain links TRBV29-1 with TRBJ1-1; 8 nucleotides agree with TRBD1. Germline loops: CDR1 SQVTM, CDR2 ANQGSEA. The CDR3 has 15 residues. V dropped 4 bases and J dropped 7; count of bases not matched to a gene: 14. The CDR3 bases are TGCAGCGTTGTTAGGGACAGGAGGGCCCCTAATGAAGCTTTCTTT. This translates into CSVVRDRRAPNEAFF.

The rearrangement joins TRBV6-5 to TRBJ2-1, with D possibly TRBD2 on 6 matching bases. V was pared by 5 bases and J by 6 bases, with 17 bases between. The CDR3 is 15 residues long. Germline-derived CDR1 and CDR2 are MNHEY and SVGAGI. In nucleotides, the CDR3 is TGTGCCAGCAGTCAATCGGGACTTCATGGCAATGAGCAGTTCTTC. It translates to CASSQSGLHGNEQFF.